These 4 T cell receptor beta chains were sequenced from one sample in a study of shared T cell receptors in the human thymus. The protocol was immunoSEQ multiplex PCR, while the TCRdb copy is restricted to in-frame clones and leaves out a portion. Of some 720,000 clones listed, 85% to 90% are singletons. The same data also went into a second study, on human thymus T cells.

Sequencing was done on a sample of thymocytes. These receptors were obtained from a boy under two years old with a congenital heart defect.

The CDR3 loop is CSARSTDTQYF. CDR3 coding DNA: TGCAGTGCTCGTAGCACAGATACGCAGTATTTT. This chain joins TRBV20-1 and TRBJ2-3; the D is unclear. The CDR3 loop spans 11 amino acids. Germline loops: CDR1 DFQATT, CDR2 SNEGSKA (reference sequence). The ends were cut back, 5 bases at V and 0 bases at J, with 3 bases in the middle.

This chain joins TRBV5-1 and TRBJ2-7; 12 positions match TRBD2. Trimming cost V 3 bases and J 0 bases; bases outside gene matches: 10. This CDR3 has 18 residues. Germline V gene lookup returns CDR1 SGHRS and CDR2 YFSETQ. The CDR3 DNA sequence: TGCGCCAGCAGCTCCAATCCGGGACTAGCGGGCAACTCCTACGAGCAGTACTTC. Protein product: CASSSNPGLAGNSYEQYF.

The chain has TRBV4-3 and TRBJ2-3; TRBD2 might be the D (7 bases). From germline, CDR1 is LGHNA and CDR2 YSLEER. V lost 0 bases and J 6 bases, leaving 19 bases between the germline ends. The CDR3 runs to 17 residues. The CDR3 here is CASSQDRGAPEADTQYF. The CDR3 bases are TGCGCCAGCAGCCAAGATCGGGGGGCCCCGGAGGCGGATACGCAGTATTTT.

The rearrangement joins TRBV30 to TRBJ2-5; TRBD1 aligns across 9 bases. Germline CDR1 and CDR2: GTSNPN and SVGIG (reference sequence). This CDR3 has 17 residues. V lost 0 bases, J lost 4 bases, and 12 bases stayed unmatched. DNA of the CDR3: TGTGCCTGGAGTGTACTACGAGGGACAGGGCAGGGAGAGACCCAGTACTTC. Translating it yields CAWSVLRGTGQGETQYF. The entire variable domain, with the rest obtained from reference TRBV30 and TRBJ2-5, is as follows: SQTIHQWPATLVQPVGSPLSLECTVEGTSNPNLYWYRQAAGRGLQLLFYSVGIGQISSEVPQNLSASRPQDRQFILSSKKLLLSDSGFYLCAWSVLRGTGQGETQYFGPGTRLLVL.